The 22 T cell receptor beta chains listed next were all sequenced from one sample in a study of blood T cell repertoires in COVID-19 (TCRdb year 2020). Libraries were built with the immunoSEQ multiplex PCR assay. TCRdb limited this immuneACCESS table to in-frame rearrangements with V and J called. A share of clones is missing; checked studies link under half to unresolved V genes, and the rest is unexplained. The sample table lists about 64,000 clones, 70% to 90% of them with a count of one. Clones ranked in the top ten supply approximately 3.9% of the sample. Sequencing was done on a sample of peripheral blood. The receptors stem from an older man with acute or convalescent COVID-19.

J is TRBJ2-3 and V is TRBV24-1, with D possibly TRBD1 on 5 matching bases. With 3 bases removed from V and 0 bases from J, the gap between germline ends came to 12 bases. CDR1 and CDR2 from the germline V gene are KGHDR and SFDVKD. The CDR3 consists of 16 residues. The CDR3 bases are TGTGCCACCAGTGATCGACAGTCAGTTAGCACAGATACGCAGTATTTT. Amino acid sequence: CATSDRQSVSTDTQYF.

V usage is TRBV2 and J usage is TRBJ1-2; D perhaps matches TRBD1 (5 bases). Germline V gene data show CDR1 as SNHLY and CDR2 as FYNNEI. This CDR3 is built from 13 residues. V lost 7 bases and J lost 0, with 9 bases in between. The CDR3, as DNA: TGTGCCAGCATGGGGGGACCTAACTATGGCTACACCTTC. Encoded protein: CASMGGPNYGYTF.

Remarks on this clone: The sample contains more than one DNA sequence encoding this CDR3. This chain connects TRBV7-9 to TRBJ1-1; 9 bases fit TRBD1. Germline V CDR1 and CDR2: SEHNR, FQNEAQ (reference sequence). V shed 4 bases, J shed 5 bases, and the junction held 5 bases outside the gene matches. The CDR3 contains 14 residues. The chain's CDR3 is CASSSPGQGTEAFF. CDR3 DNA: TGTGCCAGCAGCTCACCGGGACAGGGAACTGAAGCTTTCTTT.

This clone was counted a single time. The CDR3 DNA is TGTGCCAGCAGCCCGGGACTGTTGCAGTTCTTC. Its protein is CASSPGLLQFF. V and J are TRBV7-9 and TRBJ2-1; D may be TRBD2 (6 bases). Trimming removed 5 bases at V and 12 bases at J, with 11 bases between. The CDR3 is made up of 11 amino acids. CDR1 and CDR2 from the germline V gene are SEHNR and FQNEAQ (reference sequence).

The chain recombines TRBV9 with TRBJ2-7; possibly TRBD2 for D (5 bases). The V and J ends lost 0 bases and 2 bases respectively, with 9 bases between them. The CDR3 is 14 residues long. In germline, CDR1 is SGDLS, CDR2 YYNGEE. CDR3 coding DNA: TGTGCCAGCAGCGTAGGGGCTAGCCCCTACGAGCAGTACTTC. The encoded protein is CASSVGASPYEQYF.

V is TRBV6-2 or TRBV6-3 and J is TRBJ1-2; TRBD1 aligns across 7 bases. The CDR3 is 13 residues long. The J segment lost 5 bases and the V segment lost 2 bases, leaving 2 bases of the junction unmatched. The germline CDR1 and CDR2 sequences are MNHEY and SVGEGT. The CDR3 nucleotides read TGTGCCAGCAGTTACAGGGGACAGTATGGCTACACCTTC. Translated: CASSYRGQYGYTF.

V and J are TRBV5-1 and TRBJ2-7; D gene unclear. V shed 0 bases and J shed 0 bases, with 7 bases lying between them. The germline CDR1 and CDR2 sequences are SGHRS and YFSETQ. This CDR3 is 14 amino acids long. The CDR3 loop is CASSLEPSSYEQYF. As DNA, the CDR3 is TGCGCCAGCAGCTTGGAACCCAGCTCCTACGAGCAGTACTTC. Variable domain in full (rest from reference TRBV5-1 and TRBJ2-7): KAGVTQTPRYLIKTRGQQVTLSCSPISGHRSVSWYQQTPGQGLQFLFEYFSETQRNKGNFPGRFSGRQFSNSRSEMNVSTLELGDSALYLCASSLEPSSYEQYFGPGTRLTVT.

This chain uses TRBV7-9 with TRBJ2-2, with 8 bases that match TRBD2. CDR3 length equals 17 residues. V was clipped by 3 bases and J by 7 bases; unmatched bases: 13. Germline V gene sequence: CDR1 SEHNR, CDR2 FQNEAQ (reference sequence). CDR3 nucleotides: TGTGCCAGCAGCTTCTCGGGGGGGTTTGCCGGAGGCGGGGAGCTGTTTTTT. Protein: CASSFSGGFAGGGELFF.

The CDR3 is CASSASSAETQYF. CDR3 DNA sequence: TGTGCCAGCAGCGCCTCTAGCGCGGAGACCCAGTACTTC. V and J are TRBV9 and TRBJ2-5; D is possibly TRBD2 (6 bases). CDR3 size: 13 residues. V lost 3 bases to trimming and J lost 5 bases, with 11 bases between them. In germline, CDR1 is SGDLS, CDR2 YYNGEE.

J is TRBJ2-5 and V is TRBV20-1; a weak D match, TRBD2 (5 bases). The V and J ends lost 2 bases and 5 bases respectively, with 6 bases between them. This CDR3 is 11 amino acids long. CDR1 is DFQATT, CDR2 SNEGSKA, per germline (reference sequence). The CDR3 DNA follows: TGCAGTGCTAGAAGAGGGGAGACCCAGTACTTC. Translated: CSARRGETQYF.

This clone showed up just a few times. V usage is TRBV9 and J usage is TRBJ2-2, with 7 bases that match TRBD1. This CDR3 has 16 residues. V lost 0 bases, J lost 4 bases, and 6 bases stayed unmatched. Germline CDR1 reads SGDLS; CDR2 reads YYNGEE. The CDR3 loop is CASSVVGGAGTGELFF. The CDR3 DNA reads as TGTGCCAGCAGCGTAGTAGGGGGCGCGGGCACCGGGGAGCTGTTTTTT.

The gene calls are TRBV19 and TRBJ1-1; 8 positions match TRBD1. This CDR3 contains 15 residues. The V gene end was trimmed by 5 bases and the J gene end by 1 base; junction bases not matched to a gene: 6. Germline values: CDR1 LNHDA, CDR2 SQIVND (reference sequence). The CDR3 DNA reads TGTGCCAGTAGTCGGGGGACAGGCAGGAACACTGAAGCTTTCTTT. Its protein is CASSRGTGRNTEAFF.

The chain uses TRBV7-9 and TRBJ2-1, with D hard to call. The CDR3 runs 18 residues. The germline V and J ends were trimmed by 2 bases and 2 bases, with 19 bases remaining between them. Germline values: CDR1 SEHNR, CDR2 FQNEAQ (reference sequence). CDR3 amino acids: CASSLNVLSFFTYNEQFF. The CDR3 region has the DNA TGTGCCAGCAGCTTAAACGTACTAAGCTTCTTTACCTACAATGAGCAGTTCTTC.

This clone was picked up a small number of times. This chain joins TRBV7-8 and TRBJ2-3, with D tentatively TRBD1 (5 bases). The CDR3 is 16 amino acids. Deletions cut 0 bases from V and 5 bases from J, with 15 bases between. In germline, CDR1 is SGHVS, CDR2 FQNEAQ. The CDR3 region has the DNA TGTGCCAGCAGCTTAGCGGGGCCTCTCTTAGGAGATACGCAGTATTTT. The encoded protein is CASSLAGPLLGDTQYF.

This rearrangement joins TRBV7-2 to TRBJ2-7, with 7 bases aligning to TRBD2. Germline assignment: CDR1 SGHTA and CDR2 FQGNSA. The length of the CDR3 is 14 residues. V shed 4 bases, J shed 3 bases, and the junction held 6 bases outside the gene matches. The CDR3 loop is CASSSNPGGYEQYF. The CDR3 DNA reads as TGTGCCAGCAGCTCTAATCCGGGGGGCTACGAGCAGTACTTC.

In DNA, the CDR3 is TGTGCCAGCAGCAAAGGGGGGATACAGGGTGGGCGAACTTATTCACCCCTCCACTTT. Encoded protein: CASSKGGIQGGRTYSPLHF. This sequence joins TRBV21-1 and TRBJ1-6; the DNA was not used to check the table's D call, TRBD1. TRBV21-1 is annotated as a pseudogene. This CDR3 is built from 19 residues.

The chain carries TRBV6-5 and TRBJ1-6, with TRBD1 matching over 7 bases. The CDR3 covers 15 residues. Germline assignment: CDR1 MNHEY and CDR2 SVGAGI. V dropped 7 bases and J dropped 8; count of bases not matched to a gene: 11. DNA for the CDR3: TGTGCCAGCATGTCGGACAGGACGAGAGATTCACCCCTCCACTTT. Amino acid sequence: CASMSDRTRDSPLHF.

This chain joins TRBV18 and TRBJ2-7; possibly TRBD2 for D (7 bases). The germline gives CDR1 KGHSH, CDR2 LQKENI. V was clipped by 3 bases and J by 0 bases, with 15 bases between them. The CDR3 has 16 residues. The CDR3 here is CASSPSTGGGSYEQYF. CDR3 coding DNA: TGTGCCAGCTCACCGAGCACGGGGGGCGGCTCCTACGAGCAGTACTTC.

This chain uses TRBV5-1 with TRBJ2-7; 7 positions agree with TRBD1. This CDR3 has 14 amino acids. The germline CDR1 and CDR2 sequences are SGHRS and YFSETQ. Trimming removed 2 bases from V and 3 bases from J; junction bases left unmatched: 5. In DNA form, the CDR3 reads TGCGCCAGCAGCTTTTTGACAGGGAACTACGAGCAGTACTTC. Translation gives CASSFLTGNYEQYF.

The chain employs TRBV7-9 and TRBJ2-1, with 11 nucleotides matching TRBD1. This CDR3 is 14 amino acids long. Trimming at V came to 2 bases and at J to 11 bases, leaving 5 bases not matched to a gene. The germline V gene has CDR1 SEHNR and CDR2 FQNEAQ (reference sequence). The CDR3 bases are TGTGCCAGCAGCTTACCGGGACAGGGGGTCAAGCAGTTCTTC. This translates into CASSLPGQGVKQFF.

The V and J genes are TRBV5-5 and TRBJ2-3, with D unresolved. The CDR3 totals 12 residues. V was clipped by 2 bases and J by 2 bases, with 3 bases between them. Germline V gene lookup returns CDR1 SGHKS and CDR2 YYEKEE (reference sequence). The CDR3, as DNA: TGTGCCAGCAGCTTATACACAGATACGCAGTATTTT. Its protein product is CASSLYTDTQYF.

CDR3 bases: TGTGCCACCAGCCTCTGGACAGGGAAGTTTGGCACTGAAGCTTTCTTT. Amino acid sequence: CATSLWTGKFGTEAFF. V is TRBV15 and J is TRBJ1-1; 8 bases map to TRBD1. The trim removed 5 bases at V and 4 bases at J, leaving 12 bases unmatched. Germline V gene data show CDR1 as LNHNV and CDR2 as YYDKDF (reference sequence). The length of the CDR3 is 16 residues.